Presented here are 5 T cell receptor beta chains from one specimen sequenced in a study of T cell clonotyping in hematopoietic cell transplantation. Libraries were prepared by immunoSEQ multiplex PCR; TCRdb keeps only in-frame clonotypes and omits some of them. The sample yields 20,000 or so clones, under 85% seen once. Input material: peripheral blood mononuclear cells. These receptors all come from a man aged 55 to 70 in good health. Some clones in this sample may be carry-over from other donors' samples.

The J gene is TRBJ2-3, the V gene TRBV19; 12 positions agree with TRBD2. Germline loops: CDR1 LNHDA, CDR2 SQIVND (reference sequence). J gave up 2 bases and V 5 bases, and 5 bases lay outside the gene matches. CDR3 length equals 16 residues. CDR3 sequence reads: CASSLRLAGVTDTQYF. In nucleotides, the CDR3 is TGTGCCAGTAGTCTTAGACTAGCGGGGGTCACAGATACGCAGTATTTT.

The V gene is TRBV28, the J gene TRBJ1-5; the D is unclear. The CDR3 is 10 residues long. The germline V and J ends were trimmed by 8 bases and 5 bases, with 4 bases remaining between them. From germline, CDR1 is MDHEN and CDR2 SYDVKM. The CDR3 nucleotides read TGTGCCAGCGGGGATCAGCCCCAGCATTTT. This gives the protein CASGDQPQHF.

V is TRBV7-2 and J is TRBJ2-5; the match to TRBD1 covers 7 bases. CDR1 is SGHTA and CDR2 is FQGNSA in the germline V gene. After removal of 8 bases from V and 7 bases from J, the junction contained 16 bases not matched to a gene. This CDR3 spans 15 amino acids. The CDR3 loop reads CASGNRGRVVGTQYF. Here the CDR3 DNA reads TGTGCCAGCGGAAACAGGGGCAGGGTGGTTGGGACCCAGTACTTC.

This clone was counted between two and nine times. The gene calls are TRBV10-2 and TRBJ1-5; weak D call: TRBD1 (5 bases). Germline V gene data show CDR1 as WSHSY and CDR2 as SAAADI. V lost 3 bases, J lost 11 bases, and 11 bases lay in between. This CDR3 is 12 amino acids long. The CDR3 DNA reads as TGCGCCAGCAGTGACGGTGGGGCAACCCAGCATTTT. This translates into CASSDGGATQHF.

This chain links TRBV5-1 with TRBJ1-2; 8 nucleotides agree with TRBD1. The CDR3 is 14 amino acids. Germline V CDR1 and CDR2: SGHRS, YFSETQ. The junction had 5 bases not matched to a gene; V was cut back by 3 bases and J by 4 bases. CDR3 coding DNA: TGCGCCAGCAGCTCGCGACAGGGGAGCTATGGCTACACCTTC. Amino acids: CASSSRQGSYGYTF.